These 21 T cell receptor beta chains were all obtained from the same sample, sequenced in a study of T cell responses to AZD1222 COVID-19 vaccine. Profiling relied on immunoSEQ multiplex PCR, and the TCRdb table lists in-frame clones only, not all of them. The sample carries more than 75,000 clones, almost 90% recorded once. This material consisted of peripheral blood, taken 28 days after the second AZD1222 dose. Receptor source: an adult who received the AZD1222 COVID-19 vaccine.

V usage is TRBV28 and J usage is TRBJ2-7, with 7 positions matching TRBD2. This CDR3 comprises 18 residues. Germline lookup yields CDR1 MDHEN and CDR2 SYDVKM. V lost 4 bases to trimming and J lost 1 base; unmatched junction nucleotides: 16. The CDR3 nucleotides read TGTGCCAGCAGTTCGAGACGATCGACTAGCTATTCTTCCTACGAGCAGTACTTC. This sequence encodes CASSSRRSTSYSSYEQYF.

The V call is TRBV24-1, the J call TRBJ2-4, with D hard to call. Trimming left V 10 bases short and J 0 bases short, with 9 bases between. In germline, CDR1 is KGHDR, CDR2 SFDVKD. CDR3 length: 13 residues. The CDR3 region is CATSVLAKNIQYF. CDR3 DNA: TGTGCCACGTCCGTCTTAGCCAAAAACATTCAGTACTTC.

V gene TRBV5-8 combines with J gene TRBJ2-1; D call uncertain. V lost 0 bases and J lost 8, with 3 bases in between. The CDR3 covers 11 residues. Germline values: CDR1 SGHTS, CDR2 YDEGEE. CDR3 DNA sequence: TGTGCCAGCAGCTTGGCGTATGAGCAGTTCTTC. The encoded protein is CASSLAYEQFF.

J is TRBJ2-1 and V is TRBV30; TRBD2 aligns across 10 bases. The CDR3 is made up of 14 amino acids. CDR1 GTSNPN and CDR2 SVGIG come from the germline V gene (reference sequence). With 3 bases clipped from V and 7 bases from J, the junction kept 6 bases outside the gene matches. CDR3 coding DNA: TGTGCCTGGAGAAGAGTAGCGGGAGGAAATGAGCAGTTCTTC. Residues: CAWRRVAGGNEQFF. Full variable domain (missing parts from reference TRBV30 and TRBJ2-1): SQTIHQWPATLVQPVGSPLSLECTVEGTSNPNLYWYRQAAGRGLQLLFYSVGIGQISSEVPQNLSASRPQDRQFILSSKKLLLSDSGFYLCAWRRVAGGNEQFFGPGTRLTVL.

The rearrangement uses TRBV14 and TRBJ2-3, with a possible D match to TRBD1 (5 bases). The germline gives CDR1 SGHDN, CDR2 FVKESK. The germline V and J ends were trimmed by 2 bases and 6 bases, with 15 bases remaining between them. This CDR3 spans 15 amino acids. CDR3 sequence reads: CASSQHPGSGDTQYF. The CDR3 bases are TGTGCCAGCAGCCAACATCCAGGGTCGGGTGATACGCAGTATTTT.

The chain uses TRBV5-5 and TRBJ2-7, with TRBD1 matching 9 bases. This CDR3 is built from 15 residues. Germline-derived CDR1 and CDR2 are SGHKS and YYEKEE (reference sequence). The junction had 6 bases not matched to a gene; V was cut back by 4 bases and J by 1 base. The CDR3 region has the DNA TGTGCCAGCAGCCACCGAGGGACAGGGTCCTACGAGCAGTACTTC. This translates into CASSHRGTGSYEQYF.

V usage is TRBV28 and J usage is TRBJ2-2; no definite D call. CDR3 length equals 15 residues. The germline V and J ends were trimmed by 8 bases and 0 bases, with 13 bases remaining between them. Germline values: CDR1 MDHEN, CDR2 SYDVKM. The CDR3, as DNA: TGTGCCAGCCGCTCCGGTCCGGCGAACACCGGGGAGCTGTTTTTT. Protein product: CASRSGPANTGELFF. The complete variable domain, with remaining parts taken from reference TRBV28 and TRBJ2-2, reads DVKVTQSSRYLVKRTGEKVFLECVQDMDHENMFWYRQDPGLGLRLIYFSYDVKMKEKGDIPEGYSVSREKKERFSLILESASTNQTSMYLCASRSGPANTGELFFGEGSRLTVL.

This clone was seen once. This chain links TRBV19 with TRBJ2-7, with D perhaps TRBD2 (5 bases). Per germline, CDR1 LNHDA and CDR2 SQIVND (reference sequence). The CDR3 contains 11 residues. V shed 6 bases and J shed 3 bases, with 6 bases lying between them. The CDR3 DNA reads as TGTGCCAGTAGCGGGAACTACGAGCAGTACTTC. Its protein is CASSGNYEQYF. Full variable domain (rest looked up from reference TRBV19 and TRBJ2-7): DGGITQSPKYLFRKEGQNVTLSCEQNLNHDAMYWYRQDPGQGLRLIYYSQIVNDFQKGDIAEGYSVSREKKESFPLTVTSAQKNPTAFYLCASSGNYEQYFGPGTRLTVT.

V gene TRBV4-2 combines with J gene TRBJ2-1, with D perhaps given as TRBD1 or TRBD2 (5 bases each). V gave up 4 bases and J gave up 2 bases, with 12 bases separating them. From germline, CDR1 is LGHNA and CDR2 YNFKEQ. The CDR3 sequence is 15 residues long. CDR3 protein: CASSRSGTTYNEQFF. The DNA of the CDR3 is TGTGCCAGCAGCCGCTCCGGGACGACCTACAATGAGCAGTTCTTC.

CDR3 in DNA: TGCACCAGCAGCCACCTCAGGACTAGCGGGCGGCCCGGGGAGCTGTTTTTT. Translating it yields CTSSHLRTSGRPGELFF. The rearrangement uses TRBV1 and TRBJ2-2; the table's D gene call, TRBD2, was not cross checked with the DNA. TRBV1 has pseudogene status. The CDR3 has 17 amino acids.

This sequence joins TRBV6-5 and TRBJ2-3, with D possibly being TRBD2 (7 bases). Germline-derived CDR1 and CDR2 are MNHEY and SVGAGI. With 8 bases removed from V and 1 base from J, the gap between germline ends came to 10 bases. The CDR3 is 13 amino acids. The CDR3 loop reads CASWEGGTDTQYF. DNA for the CDR3: TGTGCCAGCTGGGAGGGGGGCACAGATACGCAGTATTTT.

This clone was counted only a few times. The chain joins TRBV4-1 to TRBJ2-7; 9 bases match TRBD2. CDR1 is MGHRA and CDR2 is YSYEKL in the germline V gene. The ends lost 0 bases at V and 7 bases at J; junction bases unmatched: 13. The CDR3 sequence is 17 residues long. The CDR3 DNA is TGCGCCAGCAGCCAAGACTCTTCGGGTAGCGGGAGCAGGGAGCAGTACTTC. It codes for CASSQDSSGSGSREQYF.

This clone was seen a few times. The chain uses TRBV20-1 and TRBJ2-7; a possible D gene is TRBD2 (5 bases). Germline loops: CDR1 DFQATT, CDR2 SNEGSKA (reference sequence). The CDR3 totals 11 residues. V was cut by 5 bases and J by 4 bases, with 9 bases left in between. Here the CDR3 DNA reads TGCAGTGCTGTGGACTTTTACGAGCAGTACTTC. This translates into CSAVDFYEQYF.

The rearrangement uses TRBV6-2 or TRBV6-3 and TRBJ2-5, with a weak D call TRBD2 (7 bases). This CDR3 comprises 14 residues. Germline V gives CDR1 MNHEY, CDR2 SVGEGT. The V gene lost 5 bases and the J gene lost 5 bases, with 15 bases spanning the gap. DNA of the CDR3: TGTGCCAGCAGTACCTACAGGGAGGGGGAGACCCAGTACTTC. Translating it yields CASSTYREGETQYF.

On this clone: Different DNA sequences within this sample yield the same CDR3. The rearrangement uses TRBV7-9 and TRBJ2-5, with D perhaps assigned TRBD1 or TRBD2 (5 bases each). Germline V gene lookup returns CDR1 SEHNR and CDR2 FQNEAQ (reference sequence). The CDR3 contains 14 residues. V was cut by 1 base and J by 2 bases, with 8 bases left in between. Here the CDR3 DNA reads TGTGCCAGCAGCTTAGGGGGCGGGCAAGAGACCCAGTACTTC. Protein sequence: CASSLGGGQETQYF.

The V and J genes are TRBV28 and TRBJ1-4; 8 positions agree with TRBD1. The V gene's germline CDR1 is MDHEN and CDR2 SYDVKM. The CDR3 spans 15 residues. The J segment lost 7 bases and the V segment lost 6 bases, leaving 10 bases of the junction unmatched. CDR3 region: CASRVIGQGGEKLFF. The CDR3 coding sequence is TGTGCCAGCAGGGTGATTGGACAGGGAGGTGAAAAACTGTTTTTT.

This clone was recorded a few times. This chain links TRBV2 with TRBJ1-1; the D is unclear. CDR1 is SNHLY and CDR2 is FYNNEI in the germline V gene. The CDR3 has 11 amino acids. V gave up 8 bases and J gave up 6 bases, with 10 bases separating them. The CDR3 spells CASALTSEAFF. The CDR3 DNA follows: TGTGCCAGCGCCTTAACCTCTGAAGCTTTCTTT.

This chain links TRBV4-1 with TRBJ2-1; no firm D call. Germline CDR1 and CDR2: MGHRA and YSYEKL. Deletions cut 1 base from V and 4 bases from J, with 5 bases between. CDR3 length: 13 amino acids. The CDR3: CASSQVVYNEQFF. DNA for the CDR3: TGCGCCAGCAGCCAAGTTGTATACAATGAGCAGTTCTTC.

The genes are TRBV3-1 (or the pseudogene TRBV3-2) and TRBJ1-2, with 8 bases lining up with TRBD1. Germline V gene sequence: CDR1 LGHDT, CDR2 YNNKEL (reference sequence). The CDR3 length is 16 residues. V lost 4 bases, J lost 4 bases, and 11 bases stayed unmatched. In DNA form, the CDR3 reads TGTGCCAGCAGCCCAGCGGACAGGGTTCTTACCTATGGCTACACCTTC. Residues: CASSPADRVLTYGYTF.

The chain is built from TRBV20-1 and TRBJ1-6, with D unclear. CDR3 length: 13 residues. The V gene's germline CDR1 is DFQATT and CDR2 SNEGSKA (reference sequence). Trimming shortened V by 3 bases and J by 7 bases, and 10 bases separated the two germline ends. CDR3 protein: CSASGSVNSPLHF. For the CDR3, the DNA is TGCAGTGCTAGTGGGTCAGTAAATTCACCCCTCCACTTT.

This clone has more than one count but fewer than ten. The V and J genes are TRBV5-1 and TRBJ2-7; perhaps TRBD1 as D (5 bases). V was clipped by 0 bases and J by 4 bases, with 8 bases between them. Germline loops: CDR1 SGHRS, CDR2 YFSETQ. The CDR3 covers 13 residues. In DNA form, the CDR3 reads TGCGCCAGCAGCTTGGCCAGGGCTTACGAGCAGTACTTC. Its translation is CASSLARAYEQYF.